The text below deals with one T cell receptor beta chain. The sample comes from a study of blood T cell repertoires in COVID-19. The table came from immunoSEQ multiplex PCR; TCRdb's copy has only in-frame clones and leaves some out. The sample holds around 190,000 clones; under 85% are singletons and the top ten take roughly 7%. V was cut by 0 bases and J by 3 bases, with 6 bases left in between. The germline gives CDR1 LGHDT, CDR2 YNNKEL (reference sequence). This CDR3 contains 13 residues. The receptor was isolated from a human donor in a cohort sampled during active COVID-19. The chain recombines TRBV3-1 (or the pseudogene TRBV3-2) with TRBJ2-7; unclear D gene. The sample was peripheral blood. The CDR3 nucleotides are TGTGCCAGCAGCCAAGATATCGGCTACGAGCAGTACTTC. Protein sequence: CASSQDIGYEQYF.